The source of this T cell receptor beta chain is a study of OX40 agonist ivuxolimab in advanced cancers. Sequencing used immunoSEQ multiplex PCR; TCRdb keeps in-frame clones, though not all of them. This table has 40,000 to 45,000 clones, about 90% appearing once. The ends were cut back, 0 bases at V and 3 bases at J, with 9 bases in the middle. CDR1 and CDR2 (germline): KGHSH, LQKENI. The CDR3 has 15 amino acids. The chain links TRBV18 to TRBJ2-1; the D is unclear. This sequence originates from an adult with an advanced solid tumor such as melanoma, head and neck, liver or kidney cancer. The sample here was CD4+ or CD8+ T cells sorted from blood, taken in a trial of the OX40 agonist ivuxolimab. The CDR3 nucleotides are TGTGCCAGCTCACCACCCGACGTAAACTACAATGAGCAGTTCTTC. Encoded protein: CASSPPDVNYNEQFF.